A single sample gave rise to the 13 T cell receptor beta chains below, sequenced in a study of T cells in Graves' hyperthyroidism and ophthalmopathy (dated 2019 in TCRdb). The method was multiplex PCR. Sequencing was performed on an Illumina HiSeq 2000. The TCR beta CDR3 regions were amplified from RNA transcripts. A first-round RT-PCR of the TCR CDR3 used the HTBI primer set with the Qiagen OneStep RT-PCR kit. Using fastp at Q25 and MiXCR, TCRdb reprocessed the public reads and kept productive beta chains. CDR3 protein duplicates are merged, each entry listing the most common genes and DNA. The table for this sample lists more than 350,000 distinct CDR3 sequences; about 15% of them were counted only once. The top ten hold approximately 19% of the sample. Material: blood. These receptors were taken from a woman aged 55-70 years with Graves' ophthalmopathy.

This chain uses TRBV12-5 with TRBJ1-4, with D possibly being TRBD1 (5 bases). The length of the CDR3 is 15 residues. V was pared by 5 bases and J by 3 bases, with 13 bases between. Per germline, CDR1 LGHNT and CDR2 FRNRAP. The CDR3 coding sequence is TGTGCTAGTGGTCGCGGGGGGTTTGCTAATGAAAAACTGTTTTTT. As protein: CASGRGGFANEKLFF.

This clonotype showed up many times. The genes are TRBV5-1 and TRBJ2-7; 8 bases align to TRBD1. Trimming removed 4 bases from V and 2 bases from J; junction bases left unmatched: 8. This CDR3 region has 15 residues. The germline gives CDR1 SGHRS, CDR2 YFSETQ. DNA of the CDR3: TGCGCCAGCAGCACAAGGACAGGGAAAGCCTACGAGCAGTACTTC. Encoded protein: CASSTRTGKAYEQYF.

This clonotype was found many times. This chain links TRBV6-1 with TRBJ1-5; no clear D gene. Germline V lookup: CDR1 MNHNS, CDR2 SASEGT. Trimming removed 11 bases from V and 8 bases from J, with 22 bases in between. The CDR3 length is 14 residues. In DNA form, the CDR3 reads TGTGCCTCCCAGTCTAGGGCCGGTGGAGAGCCCCAGCATTTT. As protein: CASQSRAGGEPQHF.

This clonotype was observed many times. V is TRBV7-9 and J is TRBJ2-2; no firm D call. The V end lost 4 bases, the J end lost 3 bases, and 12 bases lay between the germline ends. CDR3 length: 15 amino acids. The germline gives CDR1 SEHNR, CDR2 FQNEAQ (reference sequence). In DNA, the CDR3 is TGTGCCAGCAGCTCCGGCGGAGCCCACACCGGGGAGCTGTTTTTT. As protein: CASSSGGAHTGELFF.

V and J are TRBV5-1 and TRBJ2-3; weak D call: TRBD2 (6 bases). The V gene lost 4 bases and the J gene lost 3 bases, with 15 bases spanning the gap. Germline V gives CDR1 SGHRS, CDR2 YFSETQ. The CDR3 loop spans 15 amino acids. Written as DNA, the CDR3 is TGCGCCAGCAGCCGCGGGACCCCGGGGACAGATACGCAGTATTTT. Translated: CASSRGTPGTDTQYF.

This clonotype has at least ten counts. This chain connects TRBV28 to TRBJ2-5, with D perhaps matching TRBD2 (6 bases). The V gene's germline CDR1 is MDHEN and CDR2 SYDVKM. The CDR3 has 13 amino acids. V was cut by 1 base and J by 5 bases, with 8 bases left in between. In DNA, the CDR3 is TGTGCCAGCAGTTTATTTGGGGGGGAGACCCAGTACTTC. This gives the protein CASSLFGGETQYF.

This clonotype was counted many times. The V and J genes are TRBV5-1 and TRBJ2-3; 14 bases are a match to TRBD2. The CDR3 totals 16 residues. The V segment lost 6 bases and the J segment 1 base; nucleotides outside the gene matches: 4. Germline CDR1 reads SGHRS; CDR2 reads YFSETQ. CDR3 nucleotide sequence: TGCGCCAGCAACGAGGGACTAGCGGGAGGCACAGATACGCAGTATTTT. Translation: CASNEGLAGGTDTQYF.

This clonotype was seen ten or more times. The CDR3 loop is CAIPGQSNTEAFF. The CDR3 coding sequence is TGTGCCATCCCGGGACAGTCGAACACTGAAGCTTTCTTT. V is TRBV2 and J is TRBJ1-1, with 7 positions matching TRBD1. Germline trimming cut 10 bases from V and 1 base from J; bases unmatched to any gene: 6. This CDR3 is 13 amino acids long. Germline assignment: CDR1 SNHLY and CDR2 FYNNEI.

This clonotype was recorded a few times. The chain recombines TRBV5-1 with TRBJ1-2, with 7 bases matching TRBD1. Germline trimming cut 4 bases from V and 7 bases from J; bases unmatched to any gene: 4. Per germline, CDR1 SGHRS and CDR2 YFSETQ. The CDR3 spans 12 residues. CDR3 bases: TGCGCCAGCAGCATAGACAGGGCTGGCTACACCTTC. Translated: CASSIDRAGYTF.

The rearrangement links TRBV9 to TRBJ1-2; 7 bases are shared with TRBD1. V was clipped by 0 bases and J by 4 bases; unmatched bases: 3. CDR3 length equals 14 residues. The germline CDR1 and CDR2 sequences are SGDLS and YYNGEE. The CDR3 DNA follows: TGTGCCAGCAGCGTAGAGGGGGCAGGCTATGGCTACACCTTC. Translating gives CASSVEGAGYGYTF.

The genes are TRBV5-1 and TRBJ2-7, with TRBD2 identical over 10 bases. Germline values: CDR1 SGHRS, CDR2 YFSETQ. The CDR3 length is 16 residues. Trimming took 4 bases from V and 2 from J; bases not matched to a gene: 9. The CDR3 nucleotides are TGCGCCAGCAGCGGCCGACTAGCGGGTCCGACCTACGAGCAGTACTTC. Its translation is CASSGRLAGPTYEQYF.

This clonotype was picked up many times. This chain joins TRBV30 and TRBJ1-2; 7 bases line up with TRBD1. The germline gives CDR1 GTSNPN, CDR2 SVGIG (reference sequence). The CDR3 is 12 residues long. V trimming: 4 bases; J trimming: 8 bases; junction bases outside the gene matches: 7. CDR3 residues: CAWNRDREGYTF. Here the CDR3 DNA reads TGTGCCTGGAACCGGGACAGAGAGGGCTACACCTTC.

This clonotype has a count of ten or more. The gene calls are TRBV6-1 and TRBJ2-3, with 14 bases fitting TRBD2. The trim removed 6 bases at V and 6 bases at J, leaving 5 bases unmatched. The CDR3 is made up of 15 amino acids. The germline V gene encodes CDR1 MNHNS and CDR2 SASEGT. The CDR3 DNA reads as TGTGCCAGCAGGGGGACTAGCGGGAGATCGGATACGCAGTATTTT. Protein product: CASRGTSGRSDTQYF.